Detailed here is one T cell receptor beta chain. This specimen comes from a study of blood T cell repertoires in COVID-19. On the study more broadly: T cells, B-cell-depleted T cells, or PBMCs supplied cDNA or gDNA.

This CDR3 has 15 amino acids. Looked up from germline, CDR1 is SGDLS and CDR2 is YYNGEE. Trimming pared 1 base from V and 5 bases from J, leaving 16 bases between. The repertoire was sequenced with immunoSEQ multiplex PCR; TCRdb's copy has only in-frame clones and lacks some. The sample contains 140,000 or so clones, around four fifths of which appear only once. This TCR was recovered from a woman aged 40 to 50 who had recovered from COVID-19. The sample comprised PBMCs or T cells enriched from blood (not recorded which). The chain employs TRBV9 and TRBJ2-7; TRBD2 is a possible D gene (6 bases). In DNA, the CDR3 is TGTGCCAGCAGCGTATACGGGCGGGAAGGGCACGAGCAGTACTTC. This codes for CASSVYGREGHEQYF.